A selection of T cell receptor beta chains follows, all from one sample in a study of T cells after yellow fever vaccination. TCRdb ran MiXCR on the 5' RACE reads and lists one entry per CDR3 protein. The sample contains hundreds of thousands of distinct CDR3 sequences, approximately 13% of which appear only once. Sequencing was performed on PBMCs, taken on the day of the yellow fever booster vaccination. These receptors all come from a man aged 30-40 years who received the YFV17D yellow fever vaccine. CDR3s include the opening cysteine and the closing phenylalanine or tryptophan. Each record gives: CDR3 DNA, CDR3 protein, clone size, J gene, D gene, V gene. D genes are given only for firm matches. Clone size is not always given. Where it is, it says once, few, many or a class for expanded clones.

cdr3_nt: TGCAGTGCTAGGAGGGGGACACCTGACAATGAGCAGTTCTTC
cdr3_aa: CSARRGTPDNEQFF
clone_size: .
j_call: TRBJ2-1
d_call: .
v_call: TRBV20-1

cdr3_nt: TGTGCCAGCAGCCCGGGGGGCTCCACTAAAGAGACCCAGTACTTC
cdr3_aa: CASSPGGSTKETQYF
clone_size: .
j_call: TRBJ2-5
d_call: .
v_call: TRBV5-4

cdr3_nt: TGCAGTGCCACAGGACTTCTTGGGACCTACGAGCAGTACTTC
cdr3_aa: CSATGLLGTYEQYF
clone_size: .
j_call: TRBJ2-7
d_call: .
v_call: TRBV20-1

cdr3_nt: TGTGCCAGCAAAGCCGTTGGAAAGACCCAGTACTTC
cdr3_aa: CASKAVGKTQYF
clone_size: few
j_call: TRBJ2-5
d_call: .
v_call: TRBV28

cdr3_nt: TGTGCCAGCAGCGTCTCGGGAGGTTGGAATGAGCAGTTCTTC
cdr3_aa: CASSVSGGWNEQFF
clone_size: .
j_call: TRBJ2-1
d_call: TRBD2
v_call: TRBV9

cdr3_nt: TGTGCCAGCAGCGGTGGACAGAACGGAAACATTCAGTACTTC
cdr3_aa: CASSGGQNGNIQYF
clone_size: few
j_call: TRBJ2-4
d_call: .
v_call: TRBV9

cdr3_nt: TGTGCCAGACAAGACAGGGTTGACGGCTACACCTTC
cdr3_aa: CARQDRVDGYTF
clone_size: few
j_call: TRBJ1-2
d_call: TRBD1
v_call: TRBV2

cdr3_nt: TGCGCCAGCAGCTTGGAGGGACGGTGGGATACAACTGAGCAGTTCTTC
cdr3_aa: CASSLEGRWDTTEQFF
clone_size: .
j_call: TRBJ2-1
d_call: .
v_call: TRBV5-1

cdr3_nt: TGTGCCTGGAGTCGGGGAGCTGGAGAAGGCTACACCTTC
cdr3_aa: CAWSRGAGEGYTF
clone_size: few
j_call: TRBJ1-2
d_call: .
v_call: TRBV30

cdr3_nt: TGTGCCAGCAGTCCGAAGGCAGTTTGGCAGGGAGAGCAGTTCTTC
cdr3_aa: CASSPKAVWQGEQFF
clone_size: few
j_call: TRBJ2-1
d_call: .
v_call: TRBV27

cdr3_nt: TGTGCCAGCAGTTCCAGGACGGGACAGCCCCAGCATTTT
cdr3_aa: CASSSRTGQPQHF
clone_size: .
j_call: TRBJ1-5
d_call: .
v_call: TRBV6-5

cdr3_nt: TGTGCCAGCAGTTTAGGACGGGTTGAGGGCGGCTACACCTTC
cdr3_aa: CASSLGRVEGGYTF
clone_size: many
j_call: TRBJ1-2
d_call: .
v_call: TRBV12-3/TRBV12-4

cdr3_nt: TGTGCCGGGGGAGGGACTAGCGGGACGGTCTCCTACAATGAGCAGTTCTTC
cdr3_aa: CAGGGTSGTVSYNEQFF
clone_size: .
j_call: TRBJ2-1
d_call: TRBD2
v_call: TRBV10-3

cdr3_nt: TGTGCCAGCAGCTCACAGGTGTCGAACACCGGGGAGCTGTTTTTT
cdr3_aa: CASSSQVSNTGELFF
clone_size: .
j_call: TRBJ2-2
d_call: .
v_call: TRBV5-5

cdr3_nt: TGTGCCAGCTCACCAGGCACCAACACCGGGGAGCTGTTTTTT
cdr3_aa: CASSPGTNTGELFF
clone_size: many
j_call: TRBJ2-2
d_call: .
v_call: TRBV18

cdr3_nt: TGTGCCAGCAGTTTAAGCCCTCACTCTGGAAACACCATATATTTT
cdr3_aa: CASSLSPHSGNTIYF
clone_size: few
j_call: TRBJ1-3
d_call: .
v_call: TRBV28

cdr3_nt: TGTGCCAGCAGCTTAAGCCCCGACCCCGGGCCTGCAATTTTTGATACGCAGTATTTT
cdr3_aa: CASSLSPDPGPAIFDTQYF
clone_size: few
j_call: TRBJ2-3
d_call: .
v_call: TRBV11-1

cdr3_nt: TGCAGTGCTAGAGCTGTGTCCGAGCAGTACTTC
cdr3_aa: CSARAVSEQYF
clone_size: few
j_call: TRBJ2-7
d_call: .
v_call: TRBV20-1

cdr3_nt: TGTGCCATCAGTGATGACAGGGGTCCGAATCAGCCCCAGCATTTT
cdr3_aa: CAISDDRGPNQPQHF
clone_size: .
j_call: TRBJ1-5
d_call: TRBD1
v_call: TRBV10-3

cdr3_nt: TGCAGTGCTAGAATATCCTCTGGAAACACCATATATTTT
cdr3_aa: CSARISSGNTIYF
clone_size: few
j_call: TRBJ1-3
d_call: .
v_call: TRBV20-1

cdr3_nt: TGCGCCAGCAGACACCCGCGTGAGCAGTTCTTC
cdr3_aa: CASRHPREQFF
clone_size: .
j_call: TRBJ2-1
d_call: .
v_call: TRBV23-1

cdr3_nt: TGTGCCAGCAGCTTCTCTACTAGCGGGAGTGGCACAGATACGCAGTATTTT
cdr3_aa: CASSFSTSGSGTDTQYF
clone_size: many
j_call: TRBJ2-3
d_call: TRBD2
v_call: TRBV7-2

cdr3_nt: TGCAGTGCTGAACCTCGAGAGACCCAGTACTTC
cdr3_aa: CSAEPRETQYF
clone_size: few
j_call: TRBJ2-5
d_call: .
v_call: TRBV20-1

cdr3_nt: TGTGCCAGCAGCTTAGCGTCAATGGGGGAGACAGATACGCAGTATTTT
cdr3_aa: CASSLASMGETDTQYF
clone_size: many
j_call: TRBJ2-3
d_call: .
v_call: TRBV7-9

cdr3_nt: TGTGCCAGCAGCTTAGCGGGGGGACTAGCGGGAGATTTGTTCTTC
cdr3_aa: CASSLAGGLAGDLFF
clone_size: few
j_call: TRBJ2-1
d_call: TRBD2
v_call: TRBV7-2

cdr3_nt: TGTGCCAGCAGCGACAGGGGTACGCCTTCACCCCTCCACTTT
cdr3_aa: CASSDRGTPSPLHF
clone_size: .
j_call: TRBJ1-6
d_call: TRBD1
v_call: TRBV6-1

cdr3_nt: TGCAGTGCTAATCTTGGTGGGAGAACTAGCACAGATACGCAGTATTTT
cdr3_aa: CSANLGGRTSTDTQYF
clone_size: .
j_call: TRBJ2-3
d_call: .
v_call: TRBV20-1

cdr3_nt: TGCAGTGCTTCCGGGGCCAGGGGGGGGTCCTATGGCTACACCTTC
cdr3_aa: CSASGARGGSYGYTF
clone_size: few
j_call: TRBJ1-2
d_call: TRBD1
v_call: TRBV20-1

cdr3_nt: TGCGCCAGCAGCCAACAAATGACAGGGTTTAAGTCAGATACGCAGTATTTT
cdr3_aa: CASSQQMTGFKSDTQYF
clone_size: few
j_call: TRBJ2-3
d_call: TRBD1
v_call: TRBV4-3

cdr3_nt: TGTGCCAGCAGCCTGGGCCGGGGGAGGTCCTACAATGAGCAGTTCTTC
cdr3_aa: CASSLGRGRSYNEQFF
clone_size: .
j_call: TRBJ2-1
d_call: .
v_call: TRBV7-8

cdr3_nt: TGCAGTGCCCCCGGTCTGGGACAGGGAAATGAGCAGTTCTTC
cdr3_aa: CSAPGLGQGNEQFF
clone_size: once
j_call: TRBJ2-1
d_call: TRBD1
v_call: TRBV20-1

cdr3_nt: TGCGCCAGCTCCGATTCGGGAAACACCATATATTTT
cdr3_aa: CASSDSGNTIYF
clone_size: few
j_call: TRBJ1-3
d_call: .
v_call: TRBV5-1

cdr3_nt: TGTGCCAGCAGCCCGCCGGGACTGAACACCGGGGAGCTGTTTTTT
cdr3_aa: CASSPPGLNTGELFF
clone_size: many
j_call: TRBJ2-2
d_call: .
v_call: TRBV9

cdr3_nt: TGTGCCAGCTCTCCAGCCGTCGACTTACTTGAAGCTTTCTTT
cdr3_aa: CASSPAVDLLEAFF
clone_size: few
j_call: TRBJ1-1
d_call: .
v_call: TRBV18

cdr3_nt: TGCAGCGTCTTCCGTAGCGGGATCTACGAGCAGTACTTC
cdr3_aa: CSVFRSGIYEQYF
clone_size: .
j_call: TRBJ2-7
d_call: TRBD2
v_call: TRBV29-1

cdr3_nt: TGTGCCCGCCTAGGATGGGGAGGAACTGAAGCTTTCTTT
cdr3_aa: CARLGWGGTEAFF
clone_size: .
j_call: TRBJ1-1
d_call: .
v_call: TRBV30

cdr3_nt: TGCAGTGCTACCCGGGCCCAAGGAGACACCATATATTTT
cdr3_aa: CSATRAQGDTIYF
clone_size: .
j_call: TRBJ1-3
d_call: .
v_call: TRBV20-1

cdr3_nt: TGTGCCTGGAATCGTGAGAGCGGCACAGATACGCAGTATTTT
cdr3_aa: CAWNRESGTDTQYF
clone_size: .
j_call: TRBJ2-3
d_call: .
v_call: TRBV30

cdr3_nt: TGCAGCGTTGGGGGACTAGCGGAGACCCAGTACTTC
cdr3_aa: CSVGGLAETQYF
clone_size: many
j_call: TRBJ2-5
d_call: TRBD2
v_call: TRBV29-1

cdr3_nt: TGTGCCAGCAGTTCTCACCAGGGGGTTAGTGCCAATCAGCCCCAGCATTTT
cdr3_aa: CASSSHQGVSANQPQHF
clone_size: .
j_call: TRBJ1-5
d_call: TRBD1
v_call: TRBV27

cdr3_nt: TGTGCCAGCTCACCGGACAAATCCTACGAGCAGTACTTC
cdr3_aa: CASSPDKSYEQYF
clone_size: few
j_call: TRBJ2-7
d_call: .
v_call: TRBV18

cdr3_nt: TGTGCCAGCAGCCCCACCGGGGTTCTCGGCATTCAGTACTTC
cdr3_aa: CASSPTGVLGIQYF
clone_size: few
j_call: TRBJ2-4
d_call: .
v_call: TRBV7-6

cdr3_nt: TGTGCCAGCAGTTGGGGTAGCCAACCCTCCAAAAACATTCAGTACTTC
cdr3_aa: CASSWGSQPSKNIQYF
clone_size: .
j_call: TRBJ2-4
d_call: .
v_call: TRBV7-2

cdr3_nt: TGTGCCAGCAGTTACTCGATCGCGCAGGACCGACGTGGGGATGAGCAGTTCTTC
cdr3_aa: CASSYSIAQDRRGDEQFF
clone_size: .
j_call: TRBJ2-1
d_call: .
v_call: TRBV6-5

cdr3_nt: TGTGCCAGCCCGCCTGCTAGGGCGACTAGCACAGATACGCAGTATTTT
cdr3_aa: CASPPARATSTDTQYF
clone_size: few
j_call: TRBJ2-3
d_call: .
v_call: TRBV7-7

cdr3_nt: TGTGCCAGCTCACCAGGGACAGGAGCCGCAGAGACCCAGTACTTC
cdr3_aa: CASSPGTGAAETQYF
clone_size: few
j_call: TRBJ2-5
d_call: TRBD1
v_call: TRBV18

cdr3_nt: TGTGCCAGCTCACCCCGGACAATTTACGAGCAGTACTTC
cdr3_aa: CASSPRTIYEQYF
clone_size: .
j_call: TRBJ2-7
d_call: .
v_call: TRBV18

cdr3_nt: TGTGCCAGCTCACCACCGAGGTTTACTAGCGGGCGCCCTTACCCCTACAATGAGCAGTTCTTC
cdr3_aa: CASSPPRFTSGRPYPYNEQFF
clone_size: few
j_call: TRBJ2-1
d_call: TRBD2
v_call: TRBV18

cdr3_nt: TGTGCCAGCAGCCACTATGCGTATGAGCAGTTCTTC
cdr3_aa: CASSHYAYEQFF
clone_size: few
j_call: TRBJ2-1
d_call: .
v_call: TRBV11-2

cdr3_nt: TGTGCCAGCACCCCCACGTCTAGAGGGGAGACCCAGTACTTC
cdr3_aa: CASTPTSRGETQYF
clone_size: .
j_call: TRBJ2-5
d_call: .
v_call: TRBV27

cdr3_nt: TGCAGTGCTACCCCTTTCCGGTCCGGTGGCTACACCTTC
cdr3_aa: CSATPFRSGGYTF
clone_size: .
j_call: TRBJ1-2
d_call: .
v_call: TRBV20-1

cdr3_nt: TGTGCCAGCAGCCGGACAGGGAGGAACAATGAGCAGTTCTTC
cdr3_aa: CASSRTGRNNEQFF
clone_size: .
j_call: TRBJ2-1
d_call: TRBD1
v_call: TRBV5-4

cdr3_nt: TGCAGTGCGGGACAGGGCTATAATTCACCCCTCCACTTT
cdr3_aa: CSAGQGYNSPLHF
clone_size: .
j_call: TRBJ1-6
d_call: TRBD1
v_call: TRBV20-1

cdr3_nt: TGTGCCAGCAGCCCACAAGACAGGTCTGGGGCCAACGTCCTGACTTTC
cdr3_aa: CASSPQDRSGANVLTF
clone_size: few
j_call: TRBJ2-6
d_call: .
v_call: TRBV7-9

cdr3_nt: TGTGCCAGCAGTCTTCTTAGCGGGAGGCTGAATTTT
cdr3_aa: CASSLLSGRLNF
clone_size: .
j_call: TRBJ2-3
d_call: TRBD2
v_call: TRBV12-3/TRBV12-4

cdr3_nt: TGCGCCAGCAGCCCTAATATAGGACCAGGAACTAACTATGGCTACACCTTC
cdr3_aa: CASSPNIGPGTNYGYTF
clone_size: few
j_call: TRBJ1-2
d_call: .
v_call: TRBV4-3

cdr3_nt: TGCAGTGCTAGCTGGGCGGGAAATCTCTACAATGAGCAGTTCTTC
cdr3_aa: CSASWAGNLYNEQFF
clone_size: .
j_call: TRBJ2-1
d_call: .
v_call: TRBV20-1

cdr3_nt: TGTGCCAGCTCACTAAAGCTCGGGACAGGGGATCTGAATGAGCAGTTCTTC
cdr3_aa: CASSLKLGTGDLNEQFF
clone_size: many
j_call: TRBJ2-1
d_call: TRBD1
v_call: TRBV18

cdr3_nt: TGTGCCAGCAGTTTTATGACGGGAGGTTCCTACAATGAGCAGTTCTTC
cdr3_aa: CASSFMTGGSYNEQFF
clone_size: few
j_call: TRBJ2-1
d_call: TRBD2
v_call: TRBV12-3/TRBV12-4